This T cell receptor beta chain comes out of a study of blood T cell repertoires in COVID-19. Methods used by the authors: Estimated nucleated cell counts came from reference gene primer amplification. TCRdb's copy holds only in-frame clones and misses some; the assay was immunoSEQ multiplex PCR. D and trimming were read from the DNA, whereas the V and J calls and clone size are those reported in that table. Altogether hundreds of thousands of clones are present, 86% being singletons, with the ten largest covering around 1.4%. Germline V CDR1 and CDR2: LNHNV, YYDKDF (reference sequence). The CDR3 totals 15 residues. V lost 1 base and J lost 0, with 9 bases in between.

The clonotype originates from a woman aged 25 to 45 with active or convalescent COVID-19. Sequenced input: peripheral blood. V gene TRBV15 combines with J gene TRBJ1-1, with D possibly TRBD1 on 5 matching bases. DNA for the CDR3: TGTGCCACCAGCAGAGTAACAGGAATGAACACTGAAGCTTTCTTT. Its translation: CATSRVTGMNTEAFF.